The 10 T cell receptor beta chains presented below share a single source sample, sequenced in a study of T cell repertoires in cytomegalovirus infection. TCRdb processed the reads anew with MiXCR; each CDR3 protein has one entry. The table has approximately 160,000 distinct CDR3 sequences, roughly 15% seen once. The specimen sequenced was CD8+ T cells from PBMCs. The source of these receptors is a human donor in good health (CMV status not recorded). Some clones in this sample may be carry-over from other donors' samples.

The chain couples TRBV12-3 or TRBV12-4 to TRBJ1-2, with D tentatively TRBD1 (6 bases). V gave up 11 bases and J gave up 8 bases, with 18 bases separating them. The CDR3 sequence is 12 residues long. The CDR3 DNA sequence: TGTGCCTCAGGGGAAGGGGCACTCGGCTACACCTTC. Protein sequence: CASGEGALGYTF.

This clonotype was found a few times. Compared with germline, one end of the junction differs, possibly owing to a read error. The V and J genes are TRBV6-6 and TRBJ2-2; the D gene is possibly TRBD1 (6 bases). The CDR3 covers 11 residues. CDR1 is MNHNY, CDR2 SVGAGI, per germline (reference sequence). In nucleotides, the CDR3 is TGCGCGACAGGAACAACCGGGGAGCTGTTTTTT. This sequence encodes CATGTTGELFF.

J is TRBJ2-7 and V is TRBV9, with 8 nucleotides matching TRBD2. J was trimmed by 3 bases and V by 3 bases; bases with no gene match: 5. There are 14 residues in the CDR3. CDR1 is SGDLS, CDR2 YYNGEE, per germline. The CDR3 nucleotides read TGTGCCAGCAGCGCCGGGACTAGTCTCTACGAGCAGTACTTC. Translated: CASSAGTSLYEQYF.

The rearrangement uses TRBV7-2 and TRBJ1-2; D gene ambiguous. The CDR3 totals 12 residues. Germline CDR1 and CDR2: SGHTA and FQGNSA. V lost 1 base and J lost 6, with 6 bases in between. The CDR3 DNA reads TGTGCCAGCAGCTTAGAACTCAATGGCTACACCTTC. As protein: CASSLELNGYTF.

This clonotype was found many times. CDR3 region: CASSTPYEQYF. CDR3 nucleotide sequence: TGTGCCAGCAGTACCCCCTACGAGCAGTACTTC. The rearrangement uses TRBV27 and TRBJ2-7; no clear D gene. This CDR3 is built from 11 residues. Germline CDR1 reads MNHEY; CDR2 reads SMNVEV (reference sequence). Trimming shortened V by 5 bases and J by 2 bases, and 4 bases separated the two germline ends.

The gene calls are TRBV14 and TRBJ2-3; D is possibly TRBD1 or TRBD2 (5 bases each). V was pared by 0 bases and J by 7 bases, with 17 bases between. This CDR3 region has 16 residues. Germline V gene data show CDR1 as SGHDN and CDR2 as FVKESK. CDR3 DNA: TGTGCCAGCAGCCAAGATCTCCGCCCCCGGGGACATACGCAGTATTTT. It yields the protein CASSQDLRPRGHTQYF.

The V gene is TRBV12-3 or TRBV12-4, the J gene TRBJ2-5, with TRBD1 identical over 8 bases. The J segment lost 4 bases and the V segment lost 2 bases, leaving 3 bases of the junction unmatched. The CDR3 consists of 14 residues. The chain's CDR3 is CASSLLRGLETQYF. The CDR3 region has the DNA TGTGCCAGCAGTTTACTCAGGGGGCTAGAGACCCAGTACTTC.

This clonotype has a count of ten or more. V is TRBV20-1 and J is TRBJ1-2, with TRBD1 matching 10 bases. Germline CDR1 reads DFQATT; CDR2 reads SNEGSKA (reference sequence). J was trimmed by 9 bases and V by 4 bases; bases with no gene match: 17. The length of the CDR3 is 16 residues. The CDR3 sequence: CSANWIGTGVFLSYTF. CDR3 DNA sequence: TGCAGTGCTAACTGGATCGGGACAGGGGTATTCTTAAGCTACACCTTC.

This clonotype was picked up a small number of times. The V call is TRBV27, the J call TRBJ2-1; 9 bases line up with TRBD2. Per the germline V gene, CDR1 is MNHEY and CDR2 is SMNVEV (reference sequence). Losses at the gene ends were 6 bases for V and 8 bases for J; bases not matched to a gene: 11. The CDR3 length is 15 residues. The CDR3 loop is CASSVAGAIGYEQFF. The CDR3 nucleotides are TGTGCCAGCAGCGTAGCGGGAGCTATCGGGTATGAGCAGTTCTTC.

V gene TRBV28 combines with J gene TRBJ1-1; D not resolved. Trimming pared 3 bases from V and 4 bases from J, leaving 15 bases between. Germline V gives CDR1 MDHEN, CDR2 SYDVKM. The CDR3 has 15 residues. The CDR3 DNA follows: TGTGCCAGCAGTTTGTTTATGGAGGGTGGCACTGAAGCTTTCTTT. Protein: CASSLFMEGGTEAFF. The complete variable domain, with remaining parts taken from reference TRBV28 and TRBJ1-1, reads DVKVTQSSRYLVKRTGEKVFLECVQDMDHENMFWYRQDPGLGLRLIYFSYDVKMKEKGDIPEGYSVSREKKERFSLILESASTNQTSMYLCASSLFMEGGTEAFFGQGTRLTVV.